The entry below gives a single TCR beta chain sequence along with its context. Its specificity is not known. The CDR3 consists of 14 residues. CDR1 is MNHNY and CDR2 is SVGAGI in the germline V gene (reference sequence). The data were taken from a study of blood T cells in healthy people across ages. Study observations and caveats: The fall in TCR beta diversity per million T cells was roughly linear with age. Total diversity from one million sequenced T cells was likely underestimated.

It was with a sample-barcoded 5' primer and a J-beta primer mix that a second PCR of roughly 7 to 11 cycles was run. Every sample produced at least 2.5 million CDR3-containing paired-end reads. TCRdb reanalysed the 5' RACE reads using MiXCR and keeps one entry per CDR3 protein. The sample includes around 850,000 distinct CDR3 sequences, about 34% of them seen just once. What was sequenced was blood. The clonotype was recovered from a man aged 18 to 29 in good health. The rearrangement joins TRBV6-6 to TRBJ2-5; TRBD2 matches 7 bases. The last part of the DNA fits TRBJ2-7 better; the J call may be wrong. This chain's CDR3 is CASSLGEGVNEQYF. The CDR3 DNA reads as TGTGCCAGCAGTCTCGGGGAGGGTGTAAACGAGCAGTACTTC.